The clone carrying this TCR beta chain was recorded at least ten times. The CDR3 goes on 3 residues after the read ends, and that part is filled in from the germline J gene. The CDR3 totals 13 residues. After removal of 6 bases from V and 5 bases from J, the junction contained 8 bases not matched to a gene. Germline V lookup: CDR1 DFQATT, CDR2 SNEGSKA (reference sequence). Sequencing input was equivalent genomic DNA from CVID and controls. Sequenced by immunoSEQ multiplex PCR; TCRdb stores in-frame clones only, minus some. This sample includes about 39,000 clones with no singletons; its ten biggest clones take up under 1.5%. This record comes from a study of T cell clonality in common variable immunodeficiency. Patients and controls were mostly of Caucasian heritage.

Material: peripheral blood mononuclear cells. This sequence was found in a person between 18 and 69 years old in good health. The J gene is TRBJ2-5, the V gene TRBV20-1; 8 nucleotides match TRBD2. The CDR3 loop is CSANPGGWETQYF. The CDR3 bases that were read are TGCAGTGCGAATCCGGGGGGGTGGGAGACC.